This T cell receptor (beta chain) derives from a study of blood T cell repertoires in COVID-19. Study-level background: Sites in the United States, Italy and Spain provided acute and convalescent COVID-19 samples.

Only in-frame clones appear in the TCRdb table, and some are missing; sequencing was by immunoSEQ multiplex PCR. The sample lists about 340,000 clones; roughly 90% were seen once. Enrolment of Seattle patients took place during active infection, and they were followed longitudinally. The V end was cut by 8 bases, the J end by 0 bases, with 16 bases between. Germline CDR1 and CDR2: SQVTM and ANQGSEA. The CDR3 has 15 residues. This clone was seen once. The sample comprised peripheral blood. This chain links TRBV29-1 with TRBJ2-2, with D possibly being TRBD1 (6 bases). This sequence originates from a woman aged 70 to 79 with COVID-19, enrolled during active disease. This CDR3 reads CSILRGHTNTGELFF. In DNA form, the CDR3 reads TGCAGCATCCTTCGGGGACATACGAACACCGGGGAGCTGTTTTTT.